This TCR beta chain was sequenced for a study of OX40 agonist ivuxolimab in advanced cancers. At the level of the study: Ivuxolimab is an agonistic anti-OX40 (CD134) antibody, and patients were treated with it. Three partial responders included one hepatocellular carcinoma patient and two cutaneous melanoma patients. Study-level results: With doses of 0.1 to 3.0 mg/kg, CD4+ and CD8+ blood T cells had undergone clonal expansion by week 6. The average count of expanded clones was higher among CD8+ T cells than among CD4+.

This clone was seen just once. Its antigen is undetermined. Trimming pared 3 bases from V and 6 bases from J, leaving 6 bases between. The CDR3 has 11 residues. CDR1 and CDR2 from the germline V gene are MDHEN and SYDVKM. The protocol was immunoSEQ multiplex PCR, while the TCRdb copy is restricted to in-frame clones and leaves out a portion. The table lists around 110,000 clones, roughly 95% of them singletons. This TCR derives from an adult with an advanced solid tumor such as melanoma, head and neck, liver or kidney cancer. The specimen was CD4+ or CD8+ T cells sorted from blood, collected in a trial of the OX40 agonist ivuxolimab. V usage is TRBV28 and J usage is TRBJ2-7; D ambiguous. Here the CDR3 DNA reads TGTGCCAGCAGTTTTGCCGCCGAGCAGTACTTC. This encodes CASSFAAEQYF.